This T cell receptor beta chain comes out of a study of blood T cell repertoires in COVID-19. Study-wide context: The samples span acute and convalescent COVID-19 from the United States, Italy and Spain. From T cells, B-cell-depleted T cells, or PBMCs came the material, which was cDNA or gDNA.

In the original analysis: From reference gene primer amplification, estimates of nucleated cell counts were derived. Only in-frame clones appear in the TCRdb table, and some are missing; sequencing was by immunoSEQ multiplex PCR. The V and J calls and the clone size are those of that table, but D and trimming were determined from the DNA. The repertoire holds a few hundred thousand clones, with 85% as singletons. This clone has just one count. The CDR3 has 17 residues. Trimming stripped 5 bases from V and 6 bases from J, with 25 bases between. Per the germline V gene, CDR1 is SGHNT and CDR2 is YYREEE (reference sequence).

The chain uses TRBV5-4 and TRBJ2-3; D might be TRBD1 (6 bases). The sample comprised peripheral blood. The sequence came from a woman aged 18 to 35 with acute or convalescent COVID-19. The CDR3 coding sequence is TGTGCCAGCAGGGGTGGGGGCGGGCCCCAAAGAGGGGATACGCAGTATTTT. It translates to CASRGGGGPQRGDTQYF.